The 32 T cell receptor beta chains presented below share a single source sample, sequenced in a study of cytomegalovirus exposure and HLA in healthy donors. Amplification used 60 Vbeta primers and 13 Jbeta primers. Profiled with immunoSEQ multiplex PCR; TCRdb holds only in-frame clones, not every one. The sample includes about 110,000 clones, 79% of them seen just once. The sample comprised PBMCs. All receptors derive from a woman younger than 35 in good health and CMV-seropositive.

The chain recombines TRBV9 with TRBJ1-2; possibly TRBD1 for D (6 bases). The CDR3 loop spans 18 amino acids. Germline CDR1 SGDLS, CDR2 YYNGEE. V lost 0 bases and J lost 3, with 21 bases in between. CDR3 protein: CASSVEGRYREKDYGYTF. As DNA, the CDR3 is TGTGCCAGCAGCGTAGAAGGCCGCTACAGGGAAAAAGACTATGGCTACACCTTC.

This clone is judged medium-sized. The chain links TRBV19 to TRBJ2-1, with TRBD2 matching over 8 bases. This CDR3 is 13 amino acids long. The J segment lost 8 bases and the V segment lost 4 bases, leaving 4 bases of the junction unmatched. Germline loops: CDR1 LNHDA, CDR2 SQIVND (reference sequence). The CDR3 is CASSSGRSDEQFF. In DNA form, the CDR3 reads TGTGCCAGTAGTAGCGGGAGGAGCGATGAGCAGTTCTTC.

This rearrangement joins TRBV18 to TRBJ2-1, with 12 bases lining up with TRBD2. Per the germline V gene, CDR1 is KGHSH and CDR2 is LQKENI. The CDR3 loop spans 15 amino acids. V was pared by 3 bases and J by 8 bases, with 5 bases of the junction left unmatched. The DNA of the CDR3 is TGTGCCAGCTCACCGGCTAGCGGGAGGGGCGATGAGCAGTTCTTC. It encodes CASSPASGRGDEQFF.

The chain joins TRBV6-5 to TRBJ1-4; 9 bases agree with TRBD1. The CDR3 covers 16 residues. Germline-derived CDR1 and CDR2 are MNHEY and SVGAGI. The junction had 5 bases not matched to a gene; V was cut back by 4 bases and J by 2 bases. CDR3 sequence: CASSLRQGETNEKLFF. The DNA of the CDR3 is TGTGCCAGCAGTTTACGACAGGGGGAGACTAATGAAAAACTGTTTTTT.

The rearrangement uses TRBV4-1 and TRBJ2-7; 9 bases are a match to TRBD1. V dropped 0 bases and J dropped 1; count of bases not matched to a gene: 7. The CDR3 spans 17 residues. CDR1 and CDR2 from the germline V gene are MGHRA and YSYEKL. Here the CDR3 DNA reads TGCGCCAGCAGCCAAGATCCTCGGACAGGGGCATCCTACGAGCAGTACTTC. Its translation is CASSQDPRTGASYEQYF.

CDR3 DNA: TGTGCCTCGAGCCCCGACAGGGACAACTTACCCTCTGGAAACACCATATATTTT. Translated: CASSPDRDNLPSGNTIYF. The gene calls are TRBV30 and TRBJ1-3; 7 bases are a match to TRBD1. The CDR3 runs to 18 residues. From germline, CDR1 is GTSNPN and CDR2 SVGIG (reference sequence). V trimming: 7 bases; J trimming: 0 bases; junction bases outside the gene matches: 18.

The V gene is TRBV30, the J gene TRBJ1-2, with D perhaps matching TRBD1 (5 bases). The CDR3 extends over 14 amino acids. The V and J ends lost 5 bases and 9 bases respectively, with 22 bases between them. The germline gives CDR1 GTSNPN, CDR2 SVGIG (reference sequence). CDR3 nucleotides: TGTGCCTGGGTCGAGGCGGGGGATGGATATAGCTACACCTTC. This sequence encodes CAWVEAGDGYSYTF. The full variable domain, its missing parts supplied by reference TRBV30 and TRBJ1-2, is SQTIHQWPATLVQPVGSPLSLECTVEGTSNPNLYWYRQAAGRGLQLLFYSVGIGQISSEVPQNLSASRPQDRQFILSSKKLLLSDSGFYLCAWVEAGDGYSYTFGSGTRLTVV.

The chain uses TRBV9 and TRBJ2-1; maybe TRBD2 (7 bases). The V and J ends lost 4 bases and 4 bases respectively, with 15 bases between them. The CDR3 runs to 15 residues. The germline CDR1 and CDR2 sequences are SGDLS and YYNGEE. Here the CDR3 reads CASSPRGADYNEQFF. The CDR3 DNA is TGTGCCAGCAGCCCCCGGGGGGCGGATTACAATGAGCAGTTCTTC.

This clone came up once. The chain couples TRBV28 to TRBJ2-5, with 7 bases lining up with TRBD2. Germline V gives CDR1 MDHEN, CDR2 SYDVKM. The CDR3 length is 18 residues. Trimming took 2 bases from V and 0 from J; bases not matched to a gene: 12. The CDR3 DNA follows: TGTGCCAGCAGTTTAGGGCGGCGGCGGGAGAGGTACCAAGAGACCCAGTACTTC. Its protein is CASSLGRRRERYQETQYF.

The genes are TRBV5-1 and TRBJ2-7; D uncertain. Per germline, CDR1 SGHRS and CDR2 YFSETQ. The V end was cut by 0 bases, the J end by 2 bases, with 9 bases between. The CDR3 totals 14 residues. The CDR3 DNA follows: TGCGCCAGCAGCTTGGGACTGCAGACCTACGAGCAGTACTTC. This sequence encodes CASSLGLQTYEQYF.

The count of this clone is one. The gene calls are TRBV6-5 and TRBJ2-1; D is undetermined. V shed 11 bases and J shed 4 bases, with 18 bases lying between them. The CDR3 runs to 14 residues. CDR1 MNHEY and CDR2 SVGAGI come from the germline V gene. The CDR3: CAAMAVSFYNEQFF. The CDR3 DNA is TGTGCCGCTATGGCGGTTTCTTTTTACAATGAGCAGTTCTTC.

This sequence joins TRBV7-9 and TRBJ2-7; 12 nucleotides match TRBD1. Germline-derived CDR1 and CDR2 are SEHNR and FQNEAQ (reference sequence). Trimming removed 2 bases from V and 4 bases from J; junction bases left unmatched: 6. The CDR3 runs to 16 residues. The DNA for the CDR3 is TGTGCCAGCAGCTTACTAGGGACAGGGGGCACATACGAGCAGTACTTC. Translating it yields CASSLLGTGGTYEQYF.

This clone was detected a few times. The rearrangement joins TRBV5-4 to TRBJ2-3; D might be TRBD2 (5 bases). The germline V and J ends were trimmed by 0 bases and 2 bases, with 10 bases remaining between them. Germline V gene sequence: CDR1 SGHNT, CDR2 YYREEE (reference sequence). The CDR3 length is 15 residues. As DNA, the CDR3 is TGTGCCAGCAGCTTGGAGAGCGGAGACACAGATACGCAGTATTTT. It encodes CASSLESGDTDTQYF. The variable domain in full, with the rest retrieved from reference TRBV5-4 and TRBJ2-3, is ETGVTQSPTHLIKTRGQQVTLRCSSQSGHNTVSWYQQALGQGPQFIFQYYREEENGRGNFPPRFSGLQFPNYSSELNVNALELDDSALYLCASSLESGDTDTQYFGPGTRLTVL.

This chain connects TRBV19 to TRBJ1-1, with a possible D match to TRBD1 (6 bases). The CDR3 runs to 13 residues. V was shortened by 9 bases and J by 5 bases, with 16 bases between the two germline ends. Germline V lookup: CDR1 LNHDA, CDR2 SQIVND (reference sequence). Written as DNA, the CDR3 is TGTGCCAGCCGACCCAGGGGAGGGACTGAAGCTTTCTTT. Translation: CASRPRGGTEAFF.

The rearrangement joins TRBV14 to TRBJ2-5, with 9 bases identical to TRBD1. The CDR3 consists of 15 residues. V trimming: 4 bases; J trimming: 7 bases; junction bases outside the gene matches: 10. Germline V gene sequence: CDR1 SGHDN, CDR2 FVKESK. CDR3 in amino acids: CASSLKQGALVTQYF. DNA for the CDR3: TGTGCCAGCAGCCTTAAACAGGGGGCTTTGGTGACCCAGTACTTC.

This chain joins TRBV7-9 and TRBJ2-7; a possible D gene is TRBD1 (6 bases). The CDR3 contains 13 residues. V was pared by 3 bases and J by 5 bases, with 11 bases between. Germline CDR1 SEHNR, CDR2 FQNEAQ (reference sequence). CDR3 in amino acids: CASSLPQGNEQYF. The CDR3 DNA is TGTGCCAGCAGCTTGCCTCAGGGGAACGAGCAGTACTTC.

CDR3 in amino acids: CAISDQVAGYEQYF. Written as DNA, the CDR3 is TGTGCCATCAGTGACCAGGTGGCGGGCTACGAGCAGTACTTC. This chain joins TRBV10-3 and TRBJ2-7, with D perhaps TRBD2 (5 bases). Per germline, CDR1 ENHRY and CDR2 SYGVKD. CDR3 size: 14 residues. V lost 3 bases and J lost 3, with 12 bases in between.

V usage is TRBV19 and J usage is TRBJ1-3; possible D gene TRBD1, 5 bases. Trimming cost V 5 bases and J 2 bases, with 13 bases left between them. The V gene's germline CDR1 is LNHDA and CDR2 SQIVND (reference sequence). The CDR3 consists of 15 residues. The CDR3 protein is CASSATGTTGNTIYF. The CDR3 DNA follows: TGTGCCAGTAGTGCAACCGGGACTACTGGAAACACCATATATTTT.

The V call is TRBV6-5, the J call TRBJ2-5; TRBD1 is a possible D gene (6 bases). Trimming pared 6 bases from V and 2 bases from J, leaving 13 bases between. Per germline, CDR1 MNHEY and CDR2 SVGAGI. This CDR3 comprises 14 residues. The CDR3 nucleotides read TGTGCCAGCAGACCGGACAGAACTCAAGAGACCCAGTACTTC. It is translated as CASRPDRTQETQYF.

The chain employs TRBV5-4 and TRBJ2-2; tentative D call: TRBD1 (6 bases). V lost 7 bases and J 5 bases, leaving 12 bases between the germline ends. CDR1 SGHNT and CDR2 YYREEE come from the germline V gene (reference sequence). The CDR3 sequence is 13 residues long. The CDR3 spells CASLDRRTGELFF. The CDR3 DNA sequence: TGTGCCAGCTTGGACAGAAGGACCGGGGAGCTGTTTTTT.

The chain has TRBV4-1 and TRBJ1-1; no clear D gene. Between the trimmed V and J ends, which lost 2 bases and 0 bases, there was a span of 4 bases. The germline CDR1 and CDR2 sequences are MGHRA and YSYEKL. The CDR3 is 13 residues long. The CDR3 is CASSQQVNTEAFF. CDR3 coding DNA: TGCGCCAGCAGCCAACAGGTGAACACTGAAGCTTTCTTT.

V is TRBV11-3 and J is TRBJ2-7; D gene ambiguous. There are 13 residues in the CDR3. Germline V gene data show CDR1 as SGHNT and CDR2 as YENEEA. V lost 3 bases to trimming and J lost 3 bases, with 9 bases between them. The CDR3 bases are TGTGCCAGCAGCTTGGGCTACAACTACGAGCAGTACTTC. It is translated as CASSLGYNYEQYF.

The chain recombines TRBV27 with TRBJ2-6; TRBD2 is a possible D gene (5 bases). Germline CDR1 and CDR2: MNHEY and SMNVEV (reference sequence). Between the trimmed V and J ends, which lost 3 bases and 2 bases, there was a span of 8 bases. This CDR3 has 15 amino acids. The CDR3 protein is CASSFWGAGANVLTF. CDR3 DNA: TGTGCCAGCAGTTTCTGGGGAGCTGGGGCCAACGTCCTGACTTTC.

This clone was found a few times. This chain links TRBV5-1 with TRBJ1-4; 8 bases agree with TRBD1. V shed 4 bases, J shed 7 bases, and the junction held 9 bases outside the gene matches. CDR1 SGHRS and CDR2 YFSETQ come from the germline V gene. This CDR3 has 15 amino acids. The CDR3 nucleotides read TGCGCCAGCAGCCTAGGACAGGGCGAGGGTGAAAAACTGTTTTTT. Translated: CASSLGQGEGEKLFF.

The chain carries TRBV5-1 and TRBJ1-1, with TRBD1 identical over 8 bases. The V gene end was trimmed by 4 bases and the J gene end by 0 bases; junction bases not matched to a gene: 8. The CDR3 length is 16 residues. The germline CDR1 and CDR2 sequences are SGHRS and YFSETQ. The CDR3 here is CASSEAPQGVNTEAFF. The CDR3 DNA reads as TGCGCCAGCAGCGAGGCACCACAGGGGGTGAACACTGAAGCTTTCTTT.

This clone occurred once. The CDR3 spells CASSQDWDREGTEAFF. CDR3 nucleotides: TGCGCCAGCAGCCAAGATTGGGACAGGGAGGGCACTGAAGCTTTCTTT. The V call is TRBV4-1, the J call TRBJ1-1, with 9 bases identical to TRBD1. The V and J ends lost 0 bases and 4 bases, in that order; junction bases with no gene match: 6. Germline values: CDR1 MGHRA, CDR2 YSYEKL. This CDR3 contains 16 residues.

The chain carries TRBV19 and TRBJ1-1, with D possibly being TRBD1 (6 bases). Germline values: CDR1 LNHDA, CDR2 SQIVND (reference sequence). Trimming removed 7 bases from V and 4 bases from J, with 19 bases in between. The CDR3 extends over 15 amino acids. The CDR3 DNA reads TGTGCCAGTATCCCTACGGGAACAGGGAGCACTGAAGCTTTCTTT. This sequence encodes CASIPTGTGSTEAFF.

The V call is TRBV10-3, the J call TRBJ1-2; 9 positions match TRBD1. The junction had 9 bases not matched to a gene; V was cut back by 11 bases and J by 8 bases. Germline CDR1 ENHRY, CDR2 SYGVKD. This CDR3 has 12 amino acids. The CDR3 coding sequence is TGTGCCCGCGGGGACAGGGAAGAGGGCTACACCTTC. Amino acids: CARGDREEGYTF.

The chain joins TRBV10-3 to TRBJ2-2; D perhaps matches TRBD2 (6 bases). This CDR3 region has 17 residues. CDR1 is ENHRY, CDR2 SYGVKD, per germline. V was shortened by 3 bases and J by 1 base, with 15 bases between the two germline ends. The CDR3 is CAISDRFGTGNTGELFF. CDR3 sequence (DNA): TGTGCCATCAGTGACCGATTTGGGACTGGGAACACCGGGGAGCTGTTTTTT.

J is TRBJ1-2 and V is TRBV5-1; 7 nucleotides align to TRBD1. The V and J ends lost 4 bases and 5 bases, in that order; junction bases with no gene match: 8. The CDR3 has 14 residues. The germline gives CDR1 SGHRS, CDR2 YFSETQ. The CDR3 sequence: CASSPRDREYGYTF. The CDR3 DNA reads TGCGCCAGCAGCCCGCGAGACAGGGAGTATGGCTACACCTTC.

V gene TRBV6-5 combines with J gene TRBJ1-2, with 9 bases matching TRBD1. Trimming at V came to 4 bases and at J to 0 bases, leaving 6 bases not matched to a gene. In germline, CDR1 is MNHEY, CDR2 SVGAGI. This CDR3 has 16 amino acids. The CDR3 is CASSSPGTGSNYGYTF. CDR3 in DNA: TGTGCCAGCAGTTCCCCCGGGACAGGGTCTAACTATGGCTACACCTTC.

The CDR3 reads CASSLEWELAGHTDTQYF. In DNA, the CDR3 is TGTGCCAGCAGCTTGGAATGGGAACTAGCGGGGCACACAGATACGCAGTATTTT. V is TRBV5-4 and J is TRBJ2-3, with 10 bases matching TRBD2. The germline gives CDR1 SGHNT, CDR2 YYREEE (reference sequence). Trimming cost V 0 bases and J 2 bases; bases outside gene matches: 9. CDR3 length: 18 residues. Combining the CDR3 with reference TRBV5-4 and TRBJ2-3 gives the whole variable domain ETGVTQSPTHLIKTRGQQVTLRCSSQSGHNTVSWYQQALGQGPQFIFQYYREEENGRGNFPPRFSGLQFPNYSSELNVNALELDDSALYLCASSLEWELAGHTDTQYFGPGTRLTVL.